The rows below give T cell receptor beta chains drawn from one sample of a study of blood T cell repertoires in COVID-19. The assay was immunoSEQ multiplex PCR, and TCRdb's table has in-frame clones only and misses some. Of 380,000 or so clones in the sample, about 88% are singletons; the top ten hold under 8.5%. The sequencing sample was made of peripheral blood. Every receptor here comes from a woman in her sixties or seventies with COVID-19, enrolled during active disease. Each CDR3 is given with its conserved first and last residue. A D gene is named only where the DNA matches it firmly. Part of the rows lack a size; the others show once, few, many or a class for expanded clones.

V	size	J	D	DNA	CDR3
TRBV6-6	NA	TRBJ2-2	NA	TGTGCCAGCAGGGACTCAGGCGCGAACACCGGGGAGCTGTTTTTT	CASRDSGANTGELFF
TRBV5-1	NA	TRBJ2-3	NA	TGCGCCAGCAGCTTGCAGGTGAGCACAGATACGCAGTATTTT	CASSLQVSTDTQYF
TRBV9	NA	TRBJ1-2	NA	TGTGCCAGCAGCACAACTTCAGGGGCCTACTATGGCTACACCTTC	CASSTTSGAYYGYTF
TRBV6-5	few	TRBJ2-7	NA	TGTGCCAGCAGTCCCGGTAACTCCTACGAGCAGTACTTC	CASSPGNSYEQYF
TRBV7-3	NA	TRBJ2-3	NA	TGTGCCAGCAGCTTATCCCGGTCAGATACGCAGTATTTT	CASSLSRSDTQYF
TRBV5-1	NA	TRBJ2-3	TRBD2	TGCGCCAGCAGCTTCGGGGGGAGCGGGGGAGCGCAGTATTTT	CASSFGGSGGAQYF
TRBV7-9	once	TRBJ2-7	TRBD1	TGTGCCAGCAGCTCGTCGGGACAGCTGGCCTACGAGCAGTACTTC	CASSSSGQLAYEQYF
TRBV5-6	NA	TRBJ1-4	NA	TGTGCCAGCAGCTTACGTGCTAGAAATGAAAAACTGTTTTTT	CASSLRARNEKLFF
TRBV7-8	NA	TRBJ1-3	TRBD1	TGTGCCAGCAGCTTAGGGAAGGGACAGGCCTTGGCTGGAAACACCATATATTTT	CASSLGKGQALAGNTIYF
TRBV11-2	NA	TRBJ1-1	TRBD1	TGTGCCAGCAGCTTGTTCGGACAGGGTGAAGCTTTCTTT	CASSLFGQGEAFF
TRBV7-9	NA	TRBJ2-7	TRBD1	TGTGCCAGCAGCGTAGGGGGCGCCGAGCAGTACTTC	CASSVGGAEQYF
TRBV5-1	NA	TRBJ1-4	NA	TGCGCCAGCAGACAGGGATCTAATGAAAAACTGTTTTTT	CASRQGSNEKLFF
TRBV5-4	few	TRBJ2-1	TRBD1	TGTGCCAGCAGCTGGGACAGGAACAATGAGCAGTTCTTC	CASSWDRNNEQFF
TRBV7-6	NA	TRBJ2-1	NA	TGTGCCAGCAGCTTAGTCGCTGGCAGCTCCTACAATGAGCAGTTCTTC	CASSLVAGSSYNEQFF
TRBV30	NA	TRBJ1-4	NA	TGTGCCTGGAGTGTACAAGGGCTAGGGGATGAAAAACTGTTTTTT	CAWSVQGLGDEKLFF
TRBV4-3	NA	TRBJ2-5	TRBD2	TGCGCCAGCAGCCCAAGATATGGCAGCGGGGATGTAGAGACCCAGTACTTC	CASSPRYGSGDVETQYF
TRBV7-2	NA	TRBJ1-4	TRBD1	TGTGCCAGCAGCTTGCTAGGGGACAGGGGAGAAAAACTGTTTTTT	CASSLLGDRGEKLFF
TRBV7-8	NA	TRBJ1-2	TRBD1	TGTGCCAGCAGCCACTCCGACAGGGTGGGCTATGGCTACACCTTC	CASSHSDRVGYGYTF
TRBV6-6	NA	TRBJ2-3	NA	TGTGCCAGCAGTTATAGGGAGAGAGGTTACACAGATACGCAGTATTTT	CASSYRERGYTDTQYF
TRBV19	NA	TRBJ1-1	NA	TGTGCCAGTAGTATAGAGGGCAGGCCGGCCACTGAAGCTTTCTTT	CASSIEGRPATEAFF
TRBV7-8	NA	TRBJ2-3	NA	TGTGCCAGCAGCTTAGGCGGGGAACAAGATACGCAGTATTTT	CASSLGGEQDTQYF
TRBV5-1	NA	TRBJ2-2	TRBD2	TGCGCCAGCAGCTCCTTTAGCGGGGGGGCCCTCGGGGAGCTGTTTTTT	CASSSFSGGALGELFF
TRBV20-1	NA	TRBJ2-7	TRBD1	TGCAGTGCTAGTCCCGGGACAGGGGGCTACGAGCAGTACTTC	CSASPGTGGYEQYF
TRBV21-1	NA	TRBJ1-2	NA	TGTGCCAGCAGCAAATATGAGTTTGTTAGGGGGGGCGATGGCTACACCTTC	CASSKYEFVRGGDGYTF
TRBV5-1	NA	TRBJ2-7	NA	TGCGCCAGCAGCTTGGACATGGTGTACGAGCAGTACTTC	CASSLDMVYEQYF
TRBV19	NA	TRBJ2-3	TRBD2	TGTGCCAGTAGTATAGGTGGGACTAGCCTGCAGTATTTT	CASSIGGTSLQYF
TRBV6-2/TRBV6-3	NA	TRBJ2-1	TRBD2	TGTGCCAGCAGTTACTCGCGGGCTAGCGGGGGGCATGAGCAGTTCTTC	CASSYSRASGGHEQFF
TRBV5-1	NA	TRBJ1-2	NA	TGCGCCAGCAGCTTGGCTGCGGCCACCAATGGCTACACCTTC	CASSLAAATNGYTF
TRBV6-6	few	TRBJ1-1	NA	TGTGCCAGCAGACTAGAGAACACTGAAGCTTTCTTT	CASRLENTEAFF
TRBV5-8	NA	TRBJ1-3	NA	TGTGCCAGCAGCTTGAAGGGGTCTGGAAACACCATATATTTT	CASSLKGSGNTIYF
TRBV5-1	NA	TRBJ2-4	TRBD1	TGCGCCAGCAGCGCCGGGACAGGGGAAAACATTCAGTACTTC	CASSAGTGENIQYF
TRBV18	NA	TRBJ1-1	NA	TGTGCCAGCTCTCTGGACAGCAACACTGAAGCTTTCTTT	CASSLDSNTEAFF
TRBV21-1	NA	TRBJ1-4	NA	TGTGCCAGCAGCAAATTATTGTATGAAAAACTGTTTTTT	CASSKLLYEKLFF
TRBV27	NA	TRBJ1-4	TRBD1	TGTGCCAGCACCCGGACAGGGGGAAATGAAAAACTGTTTTTT	CASTRTGGNEKLFF
TRBV3-1/TRBV3-2	few	TRBJ1-2	TRBD1	TGTGCCAGCAGCCAAGGCGGCAGGGGGCTATTCGGCTACACCTTC	CASSQGGRGLFGYTF
TRBV5-1	once	TRBJ1-1	NA	TGCGCCAGCAGCGTGGAGCTGAACACTGAAGCTTTCTTT	CASSVELNTEAFF
TRBV7-9	NA	TRBJ2-7	TRBD2	TGTGCCAGCAGCTTGGGGCCCGGACTAGCGGGGAACTCCTACGAGCAGTACTTC	CASSLGPGLAGNSYEQYF
TRBV27	NA	TRBJ1-5	NA	TGTGCCAGCCGACCGGGGGGGAGCAATCAGCCCCAGCATTTT	CASRPGGSNQPQHF